These 17 T cell receptor beta chains share one sample of origin, sequenced in a study of blood T cell repertoires in COVID-19. The table came from immunoSEQ multiplex PCR; TCRdb's copy has only in-frame clones and leaves some out. This table holds about 130,000 clones, around 89% found once. The sequencing input was peripheral blood. Source of these receptors: a man aged 45-65 years with acute or convalescent COVID-19.

This clone showed up just once. The chain uses TRBV7-9 and TRBJ1-2; perhaps TRBD1 as D (5 bases). Germline assignment: CDR1 SEHNR and CDR2 FQNEAQ (reference sequence). The ends were cut back, 5 bases at V and 7 bases at J, with 17 bases in the middle. There are 14 residues in the CDR3. CDR3 DNA: TGTGCCAGCAGCCCACAAGGGGAGGTCTCTGGCTACACCTTC. It codes for CASSPQGEVSGYTF.

In DNA form, the CDR3 reads TGTGCCAGCAGTGAAGCACAACAGGGGAATCAGCCCCAGCATTTT. This sequence encodes CASSEAQQGNQPQHF. The rearrangement links TRBV6-1 to TRBJ1-5; 7 bases are a match to TRBD1. This CDR3 has 15 residues. After removal of 0 bases from V and 4 bases from J, the junction contained 3 bases not matched to a gene. Germline V gene sequence: CDR1 MNHNS, CDR2 SASEGT.

The V gene is TRBV12-3 or TRBV12-4, the J gene TRBJ1-1; D is undetermined. This CDR3 has 13 amino acids. The V and J ends lost 6 bases and 1 base respectively, with 9 bases between them. CDR3 sequence (DNA): TGTGCCAGCAGGGGCTTAGGGAACACTGAAGCTTTCTTT. Its protein product is CASRGLGNTEAFF.

The count of this clone is one. The rearrangement uses TRBV5-1 and TRBJ2-7; TRBD1 matches 7 bases. The CDR3 is 13 residues long. Looked up from germline, CDR1 is SGHRS and CDR2 is YFSETQ. In DNA form, the CDR3 reads TGCGCACTGCGTCGGGACAGCTCCTACGAGCAGTACTTC. This translates into CALRRDSSYEQYF.

This clone has only one observation. The chain links TRBV7-9 to TRBJ2-7, with 8 bases identical to TRBD1. Germline CDR1 SEHNR, CDR2 FQNEAQ (reference sequence). The CDR3 covers 15 residues. Unmatched junction bases numbered 7, after V lost 0 bases and J lost 6 bases. In DNA, the CDR3 is TGTGCCAGCAGCTTAGCCGAGACAGGGGCGGTCGAGCAGTACTTC. Translation gives CASSLAETGAVEQYF.

This clone was detected only once. CDR3 loop: CASSRGQGVLYNEQFF. The CDR3 DNA is TGTGCCAGCAGCAGGGGACAGGGCGTCCTCTACAATGAGCAGTTCTTC. The chain combines TRBV5-5 with TRBJ2-1; 9 positions agree with TRBD1. The CDR3 runs to 16 residues. Germline V gene sequence: CDR1 SGHKS, CDR2 YYEKEE (reference sequence). V lost 4 bases to trimming and J lost 3 bases; unmatched junction nucleotides: 8.

The V call is TRBV4-2, the J call TRBJ1-1; 7 bases are shared with TRBD1. Germline CDR1 reads LGHNA; CDR2 reads YNFKEQ. The CDR3 is 18 amino acids. The J segment lost 1 base and the V segment lost 4 bases, leaving 15 bases of the junction unmatched. DNA for the CDR3: TGTGCCAGCAGCCTCGCCCCCCACCGACAGGGAAGGAACACTGAAGCTTTCTTT. Translation gives CASSLAPHRQGRNTEAFF.

The table lists this clone with a count of one. The chain recombines TRBV6-5 with TRBJ1-1; tentatively, D is TRBD1 (6 bases). V gave up 11 bases and J gave up 2 bases, with 12 bases separating them. CDR3 length: 12 amino acids. Per the germline V gene, CDR1 is MNHEY and CDR2 is SVGAGI. CDR3 loop: CAHRTDNTEAFF. CDR3 nucleotide sequence: TGTGCCCACCGGACAGACAACACTGAAGCTTTCTTT.

V gene TRBV12-3 or TRBV12-4 combines with J gene TRBJ1-1; perhaps TRBD1 as D (5 bases). V was clipped by 7 bases and J by 6 bases, with 15 bases between them. The CDR3 is 13 residues long. CDR3 DNA sequence: TGTGCCAGCACGGTAAACCGGGGGGCTGAAGCTTTCTTT. Amino acid sequence: CASTVNRGAEAFF.

The gene calls are TRBV28 and TRBJ2-7; TRBD1 matches 9 bases. The CDR3 consists of 16 residues. Germline V gene lookup returns CDR1 MDHEN and CDR2 SYDVKM. The J segment lost 2 bases and the V segment lost 4 bases, leaving 9 bases of the junction unmatched. CDR3: CASSSTTGTGTYEQYF. CDR3 sequence (DNA): TGTGCCAGCAGTTCCACTACCGGGACAGGGACCTACGAGCAGTACTTC.

There are a few counts of this clone. CDR3 loop: CASSQDQSGSSGQYF. For the CDR3, the DNA is TGTGCCAGCAGCCAAGATCAGAGCGGTAGTAGTGGGCAGTACTTC. The rearrangement uses TRBV4-2 and TRBJ2-7, with D perhaps matching TRBD2 (5 bases). The V end was cut by 0 bases, the J end by 9 bases, with 18 bases between. The length of the CDR3 is 15 residues. Germline-derived CDR1 and CDR2 are LGHNA and YNFKEQ.

This clone was seen only once. The chain combines TRBV10-2 with TRBJ1-1; a possible D gene is TRBD1 (5 bases). The CDR3 consists of 15 residues. The germline V gene has CDR1 WSHSY and CDR2 SAAADI. Trimming shortened V by 8 bases and J by 5 bases, and 21 bases separated the two germline ends. Written as DNA, the CDR3 is TGCGCCAGCCGCGGGCGGGACTCCACCGGGACTGAAGCTTTCTTT. It codes for CASRGRDSTGTEAFF.

In this sample, this clone turned up once. This chain joins TRBV19 and TRBJ1-3; tentatively, D is TRBD1 (5 bases). Looked up from germline, CDR1 is LNHDA and CDR2 is SQIVND (reference sequence). The CDR3 consists of 15 residues. Between the trimmed V and J ends, which lost 8 bases and 0 bases, there was a span of 14 bases. The CDR3 nucleotides are TGTGCCAGTGGGCCGTCAGGGATCTCTGGAAACACCATATATTTT. Amino acid sequence: CASGPSGISGNTIYF.

The chain is built from TRBV2 and TRBJ1-5, with D unresolved. The length of the CDR3 is 13 residues. Trimming left V 4 bases short and J 3 bases short, with 7 bases between. The germline V gene encodes CDR1 SNHLY and CDR2 FYNNEI. CDR3 protein: CASSAEINQPQHF. In DNA, the CDR3 is TGTGCCAGCAGTGCAGAAATCAATCAGCCCCAGCATTTT.

The chain has TRBV5-6 and TRBJ2-7; D is possibly TRBD1 (5 bases). Per the germline V gene, CDR1 is SGHDT and CDR2 is YYEEEE. The V end was cut by 1 base, the J end by 9 bases, with 17 bases between. This CDR3 is built from 14 residues. CDR3 residues: CASSLLGPSRVQYF. In DNA form, the CDR3 reads TGTGCCAGCAGCTTGTTAGGCCCAAGCAGGGTGCAGTACTTC.

The rearrangement uses TRBV5-8 and TRBJ2-3; TRBD1 matches at 8 bases. Per the germline V gene, CDR1 is SGHTS and CDR2 is YDEGEE. Trimming removed 2 bases from V and 3 bases from J; junction bases left unmatched: 5. CDR3 length equals 15 residues. Here the CDR3 reads CASSLGQGGTDTQYF. CDR3 nucleotides: TGTGCCAGCAGCTTAGGACAGGGTGGTACAGATACGCAGTATTTT.

The CDR3 nucleotides read TGTGCCAGTAGTATTCTGGGTACAGCATATGGCTACACCTTC. Its protein product is CASSILGTAYGYTF. The rearrangement links TRBV19 to TRBJ1-2, with D unresolved. The CDR3 is 14 residues long. V was cut by 3 bases and J by 5 bases, with 13 bases left in between. CDR1 is LNHDA, CDR2 SQIVND, per germline (reference sequence).